What follows are 26 T cell receptor beta chains derived from one specimen sequenced in a study of cytomegalovirus exposure and HLA in healthy donors (dated by TCRdb to about 2017). The library was generated by the immunoSEQ multiplex PCR assay. For the multiplex PCR, a mixture combining 60 forward primers for TCR Vbeta segments and 13 reverse primers for TCR Jbeta segments was used. TCRdb obtained this table from immuneACCESS and retained in-frame rearrangements with V and J assigned. These tables miss some clones; where compared with another copy, unresolved V genes account for less than half of the shortfall, and the remainder is unexplained. In this sample the table shows roughly 150,000 clones, about four fifths of which occur a single time. The ten most abundant clones make up 2.4% of the sample. Sequencing was done on a sample of PBMCs. Receptors were obtained from a male donor in good health and CMV-seronegative.

The rearrangement uses TRBV5-1 and TRBJ2-1, with TRBD2 identical over 8 bases. The junction had 3 bases not matched to a gene; V was cut back by 1 base and J by 0 bases. The CDR3 runs 16 residues. Germline V gene sequence: CDR1 SGHRS, CDR2 YFSETQ. CDR3 coding DNA: TGCGCCAGCAGCTTGTACGGGACTAGCTCCTACAATGAGCAGTTCTTC. This encodes CASSLYGTSSYNEQFF.

This chain connects TRBV29-1 to TRBJ1-1; TRBD1 agrees at 8 bases. The CDR3 totals 15 residues. The V gene end was trimmed by 2 bases and the J gene end by 0 bases; junction bases not matched to a gene: 5. Per the germline V gene, CDR1 is SQVTM and CDR2 is ANQGSEA. The CDR3 sequence: CSVEPRQGMNTEAFF. For the CDR3, the DNA is TGCAGCGTTGAACCTCGACAGGGGATGAACACTGAAGCTTTCTTT.

This clone is a singleton in its sample. V gene TRBV29-1 combines with J gene TRBJ2-7, with D tentatively TRBD2 (6 bases). The germline CDR1 and CDR2 sequences are SQVTM and ANQGSEA. The germline V and J ends were trimmed by 5 bases and 4 bases, with 15 bases remaining between them. The CDR3 sequence is 13 residues long. The CDR3: CSVIGGNSYEQYF. The CDR3 DNA reads TGCAGCGTTATCGGGGGTAATAGTTACGAGCAGTACTTC.

The chain joins TRBV4-3 to TRBJ2-2, with TRBD2 matching 11 bases. There are 18 residues in the CDR3. V was pared by 1 base and J by 2 bases, with 6 bases of the junction left unmatched. The germline gives CDR1 LGHNA, CDR2 YSLEER. The CDR3 reads CASSQALGTSGNTGELFF. The CDR3 DNA sequence: TGCGCCAGCAGCCAAGCGCTCGGGACTAGCGGAAACACCGGGGAGCTGTTTTTT.

This chain links TRBV7-6 with TRBJ2-5; tentatively, D is TRBD2 (7 bases). CDR3 length equals 13 residues. Germline values: CDR1 SGHVS, CDR2 FNYEAQ. V was pared by 5 bases and J by 4 bases, with 11 bases between. The CDR3 nucleotides read TGTGCCAGCAGCAGAGGGGGGGGAGAGACCCAGTACTTC. Translating it yields CASSRGGGETQYF.

V and J are TRBV6-1 and TRBJ2-7; D might be TRBD2 (6 bases). CDR3 length: 15 residues. V gave up 5 bases and J gave up 3 bases, with 17 bases separating them. Per the germline V gene, CDR1 is MNHNS and CDR2 is SASEGT. CDR3 sequence: CASSQRDSTHYEQYF. The CDR3 DNA reads TGTGCCAGCAGTCAAAGGGACTCTACTCACTACGAGCAGTACTTC.

The chain carries TRBV6-5 and TRBJ1-2; 11 bases are a match to TRBD1. V dropped 4 bases and J dropped 4; count of bases not matched to a gene: 2. Per germline, CDR1 MNHEY and CDR2 SVGAGI. The CDR3 totals 14 residues. The CDR3 nucleotides read TGTGCCAGCAGTTCGGGACAGGGGGTCTATGGCTACACCTTC. Translating it yields CASSSGQGVYGYTF.

This clone was observed once. V usage is TRBV6-5 and J usage is TRBJ2-7; 10 positions match TRBD2. Unmatched junction bases numbered 9, after V lost 6 bases and J lost 4 bases. Germline-derived CDR1 and CDR2 are MNHEY and SVGAGI. CDR3 length: 15 amino acids. This CDR3 reads CASRTPSGRMYEQYF. The CDR3 DNA follows: TGTGCCAGCAGGACCCCTAGCGGGAGAATGTACGAGCAGTACTTC.

The V and J genes are TRBV5-1 and TRBJ2-2; 9 bases map to TRBD2. The CDR3 has 18 amino acids. The germline CDR1 and CDR2 sequences are SGHRS and YFSETQ. Losses at the gene ends were 1 base for V and 0 bases for J; bases not matched to a gene: 7. The CDR3 DNA is TGCGCCAGCAGCTTGTTAGGCGGGGGGGCTGCGAACACCGGGGAGCTGTTTTTT. Residues: CASSLLGGGAANTGELFF.

This clone was picked up one time. The chain employs TRBV19 and TRBJ2-7; 8 bases match TRBD1. There are 15 residues in the CDR3. The J segment lost 5 bases and the V segment lost 1 base, leaving 7 bases of the junction unmatched. The germline CDR1 and CDR2 sequences are LNHDA and SQIVND (reference sequence). CDR3 sequence (DNA): TGTGCCAGTAGTATAGCCGACAGGGGTAGGAACGAGCAGTACTTC. This codes for CASSIADRGRNEQYF.

This clone was observed a single time. The chain joins TRBV19 to TRBJ1-1, with D perhaps matching TRBD1 (6 bases). This CDR3 spans 15 amino acids. V gave up 5 bases and J gave up 2 bases, with 15 bases separating them. Per the germline V gene, CDR1 is LNHDA and CDR2 is SQIVND (reference sequence). CDR3: CASSYSGESNTEAFF. In nucleotides, the CDR3 is TGTGCCAGTAGTTACTCAGGGGAATCAAACACTGAAGCTTTCTTT.

The J gene is TRBJ1-6, the V gene TRBV7-9, with unresolved D. Germline lookup yields CDR1 SEHNR and CDR2 FQNEAQ (reference sequence). Trimming cost V 4 bases and J 11 bases, with 6 bases left between them. The CDR3 loop spans 11 amino acids. This chain's CDR3 is CASSSFPPLHF. CDR3 nucleotide sequence: TGTGCCAGCAGCTCGTTCCCACCCCTCCACTTT.

The chain couples TRBV6-4 to TRBJ2-5, with 11 nucleotides matching TRBD2. The CDR3 runs to 15 residues. V was pared by 5 bases and J by 2 bases, with 4 bases of the junction left unmatched. The V gene's germline CDR1 is MRHNA and CDR2 SNTAGT. The CDR3 DNA is TGTGCCAGCAGTCCACTAGCGGGAGCGCAAGAGACCCAGTACTTC. It codes for CASSPLAGAQETQYF.

The CDR3 nucleotides read TGTGCCAGCAGGACGACAGGGTGGACTGAAGCTTTCTTT. Protein sequence: CASRTTGWTEAFF. The chain has TRBV28 and TRBJ1-1; TRBD1 aligns across 7 bases. Germline V gives CDR1 MDHEN, CDR2 SYDVKM. The CDR3 loop spans 13 amino acids. V dropped 6 bases and J dropped 5; count of bases not matched to a gene: 6.

The table lists this clone with a few counts. V and J are TRBV5-1 and TRBJ2-3; 10 bases are a match to TRBD2. Trimming removed 4 bases from V and 1 base from J; junction bases left unmatched: 6. CDR1 and CDR2 (germline): SGHRS, YFSETQ. The CDR3 has 16 amino acids. As DNA, the CDR3 is TGCGCCAGCAGCACGATAGCGGGGGGACGCACAGATACGCAGTATTTT. Amino acids: CASSTIAGGRTDTQYF.

DNA for the CDR3: TGTGCCAGCAGCTCCGGGACAGGGGTAAATCAGCCCCAGCATTTT. Translation gives CASSSGTGVNQPQHF. The chain has TRBV5-6 and TRBJ1-5, with 10 bases fitting TRBD1. CDR1 is SGHDT and CDR2 is YYEEEE in the germline V gene. This CDR3 has 15 amino acids. The ends lost 3 bases at V and 4 bases at J; junction bases unmatched: 4.

V and J are TRBV5-4 and TRBJ2-1; D is possibly TRBD2 (5 bases). Germline CDR1 SGHNT, CDR2 YYREEE (reference sequence). Trimming took off 6 bases at V and 4 bases at J, with 14 bases between the two ends. The CDR3 extends over 14 amino acids. CDR3 loop: CASNEGIKYNEQFF. CDR3 bases: TGTGCCAGCAACGAGGGAATAAAGTACAATGAGCAGTTCTTC.

The genes are TRBV5-1 and TRBJ2-3, with 13 nucleotides matching TRBD2. Trimming cost V 0 bases and J 9 bases; bases outside gene matches: 4. Germline V CDR1 and CDR2: SGHRS, YFSETQ. This CDR3 has 15 amino acids. The DNA for the CDR3 is TGCGCCAGCAGCTTGGTTGGACTAGCGGGAGCGACGCAGTATTTT. Protein product: CASSLVGLAGATQYF.

This chain connects TRBV9 to TRBJ2-7; TRBD1 agrees at 8 bases. This CDR3 region has 15 residues. With V trimmed by 4 bases and J by 2 bases, 8 bases remained unmatched. Germline V gene data show CDR1 as SGDLS and CDR2 as YYNGEE. The CDR3 loop reads CASSSRTGSAYEQYF. For the CDR3, the DNA is TGTGCCAGCAGCTCGCGGACAGGGTCGGCCTACGAGCAGTACTTC.

The chain has TRBV7-9 and TRBJ2-7, with D perhaps matching TRBD2 (5 bases). V was clipped by 4 bases and J by 6 bases, with 10 bases between them. The CDR3 spans 12 residues. Germline V gene sequence: CDR1 SEHNR, CDR2 FQNEAQ (reference sequence). The CDR3 DNA sequence: TGTGCCAGCAGCTCCCTAGCAGGCGAGCAGTACTTC. Its translation: CASSSLAGEQYF.

The CDR3 loop is CASSPLTLAGEQYF. Written as DNA, the CDR3 is TGTGCCAGCTCACCCCTTACTTTAGCGGGTGAGCAGTACTTC. This rearrangement joins TRBV18 to TRBJ2-7; TRBD2 agrees at 7 bases. Germline loops: CDR1 KGHSH, CDR2 LQKENI. V lost 3 bases to trimming and J lost 7 bases; unmatched junction nucleotides: 9. This CDR3 has 14 amino acids.

This clone appeared a few times. The chain joins TRBV7-5 to TRBJ2-2; TRBD2, the D gene given by the table, was not confirmed from the DNA. TRBV7-5 has pseudogene status. CDR3 length: 20 residues. CDR3 sequence (DNA): TGTGCCAGAAGCTTTACGGGAAACGCAAGCGGGAGGACAAACACCGGGGAGCTGTTTTTT. It specifies CARSFTGNASGRTNTGELFF.

This clone has just a few counts. The gene calls are TRBV15 and TRBJ1-1; possibly TRBD1 for D (5 bases). From germline, CDR1 is LNHNV and CDR2 YYDKDF (reference sequence). Trimming took 7 bases from V and 3 from J, leaving 15 bases between them. The CDR3 has 14 amino acids. CDR3 sequence reads: CATTQGLRDTEAFF. The DNA for the CDR3 is TGTGCCACCACCCAGGGACTTAGGGACACTGAAGCTTTCTTT.

The table lists this clone with a count of one. The gene calls are TRBV6-6 and TRBJ1-2; the match to TRBD1 covers 8 bases. The J segment lost 8 bases and the V segment lost 0 bases, leaving 11 bases of the junction unmatched. Germline CDR1 MNHNY, CDR2 SVGAGI (reference sequence). The CDR3 has 16 residues. CDR3 DNA sequence: TGTGCCAGCAGTTACTCCTGGGACAGGTCTTGGGAGGGCTACACCTTC. Protein sequence: CASSYSWDRSWEGYTF.

This chain uses TRBV19 with TRBJ2-7; 7 bases are a match to TRBD1. This CDR3 region has 15 residues. CDR1 and CDR2 (germline): LNHDA, SQIVND (reference sequence). With 0 bases clipped from V and 2 bases from J, the junction kept 4 bases outside the gene matches. This CDR3 is CASSIEGQPPYEQYF. CDR3 coding DNA: TGTGCCAGTAGTATAGAGGGACAGCCTCCCTACGAGCAGTACTTC.

J is TRBJ2-1 and V is TRBV6-1; 8 nucleotides match TRBD1. Trimming at V came to 9 bases and at J to 9 bases, leaving 13 bases not matched to a gene. The germline V gene encodes CDR1 MNHNS and CDR2 SASEGT. This CDR3 is 14 amino acids long. The CDR3 spells CASCMWTGRTEQFF. The CDR3 bases are TGTGCCAGTTGTATGTGGACAGGGAGGACTGAGCAGTTCTTC.